These 2 T cell receptor beta chains were all obtained from the same sample, sequenced in a study of response to subunit inactivated influenza vaccine. Each CDR3 protein is one row after TCRdb ran MiXCR on the RT-PCR reads. In the table there are roughly 700,000 distinct CDR3 sequences, about 15% of which are singletons. This sample comprised PBMCs from blood, obtained roughly 13 days after vaccination. The receptors stem from a man aged 50 to 59 who received an inactivated influenza vaccine.

This clonotype occurred many times. The rearrangement uses TRBV7-2 and TRBJ1-1; 10 nucleotides line up with TRBD1. V was pared by 4 bases and J by 4 bases, with 3 bases of the junction left unmatched. Germline CDR1 SGHTA, CDR2 FQGNSA. CDR3 length: 14 residues. The CDR3 DNA is TGTGCCAGCAGCTCACGGACAGGGGGCACTGAAGCTTTCTTT. Amino acid sequence: CASSSRTGGTEAFF.

This clonotype was counted between two and nine times. The J gene is TRBJ2-3, the V gene TRBV20-1; no firm D call. Germline CDR1 DFQATT, CDR2 SNEGSKA (reference sequence). The CDR3 totals 10 residues. Trimming removed 6 bases at V and 5 bases at J, with 6 bases between. Here the CDR3 reads CSAKIDTQYF. The CDR3 bases are TGCAGTGCCAAAATAGATACGCAGTATTTT.